This TCR beta chain was sequenced in a study of T cell repertoires in cytomegalovirus infection. In the case of this clonotype: The antigen is undetermined.

TCRdb called the reads again in MiXCR, with one record for every CDR3 protein. The sample gives 250,000 to 300,000 distinct CDR3 sequences, roughly 25% of which show up once; more than 11% is in the top ten. V was cut by 4 bases and J by 8 bases, with 18 bases left in between. Germline CDR1 is SGHRS and CDR2 is YFSETQ. The CDR3 extends over 15 amino acids. Whole-study findings and limits: Ex vivo, HLA-C-restricted CMV-specific TCR beta clonotypes prevailed over the rest of the response.

The sequence came from a human donor in good health (CMV status not recorded). Some clones in this sample may be carry-over from other donors' samples. The rearrangement uses TRBV5-1 and TRBJ2-2, with D unresolved. The sample comprised PBMCs. This chain's CDR3 is CASSIKTSEVGELFF. The CDR3 DNA sequence: TGCGCCAGCAGCATAAAAACCAGCGAGGTGGGGGAGCTGTTTTTT.